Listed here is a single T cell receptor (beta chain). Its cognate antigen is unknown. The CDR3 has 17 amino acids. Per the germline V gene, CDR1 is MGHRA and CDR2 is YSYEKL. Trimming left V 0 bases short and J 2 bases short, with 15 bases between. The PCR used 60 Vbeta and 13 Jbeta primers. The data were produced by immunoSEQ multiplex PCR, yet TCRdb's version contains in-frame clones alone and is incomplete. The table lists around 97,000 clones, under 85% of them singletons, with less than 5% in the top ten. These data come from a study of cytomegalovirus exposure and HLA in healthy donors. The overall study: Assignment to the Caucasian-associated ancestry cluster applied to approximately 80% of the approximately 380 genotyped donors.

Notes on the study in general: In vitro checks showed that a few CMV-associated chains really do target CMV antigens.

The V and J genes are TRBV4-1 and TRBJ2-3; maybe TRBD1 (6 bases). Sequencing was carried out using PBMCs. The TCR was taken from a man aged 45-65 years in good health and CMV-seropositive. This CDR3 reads CASSQDPDRSFTDTQYF. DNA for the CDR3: TGCGCCAGCAGCCAAGATCCGGACAGATCGTTCACAGATACGCAGTATTTT.